One and the same sample provided the 21 T cell receptor beta chains below, sequenced in a study of regulatory T cells in long-lasting Graves disease. The authors built TCR beta libraries using iRepertoire HTBI primers and Arm-PCR of CDR3 regions. TCRdb passed the multiplex PCR reads through MiXCR, listing each CDR3 protein once. The sample consists of about 660,000 distinct CDR3 sequences, around 32% of them appearing once. Time point: persistent/refractory GD, antithyroid drugs over 5 years with positive TRAb. Extracted RNA from PBMCs served as the source of the TCR library. The sample here was peripheral blood mononuclear cells (PBMCs), taken when the disease was refractory, from a patient treated with antithyroid drugs. Receptors were obtained from a female donor with Graves disease.

The J gene is TRBJ2-5, the V gene TRBV11-2; 14 positions agree with TRBD2. The J call may be mistaken, given a closer DNA end match to TRBJ2-1. This CDR3 is 18 amino acids long. The germline V gene has CDR1 SGHAT and CDR2 FQNNGV. The CDR3 region is CASSRGTGTSGSRHEQFF. CDR3 nucleotide sequence: TGTGCCAGCAGCCGCGGGACGGGGACTAGCGGGAGCCGCCATGAGCAGTTCTTC.

This sequence joins TRBV6-1 and TRBJ1-1; D is unclear. Germline assignment: CDR1 MNHNS and CDR2 SASEGT. The CDR3 is 13 amino acids. Trimming stripped 6 bases from V and 4 bases from J, with 12 bases between. The DNA of the CDR3 is TGTGCCAGCAGGCGGACCCGGGGCACTGAAGCTTTCTTT. Protein sequence: CASRRTRGTEAFF.

The rearrangement joins TRBV7-9 to TRBJ2-5; D is uncertain. The V end lost 3 bases, the J end lost 1 base, and 9 bases lay between the germline ends. Germline V gene data show CDR1 as SEHNR and CDR2 as FQNEAQ (reference sequence). The CDR3 runs to 14 residues. CDR3 amino acids: CASSFTASQETQYF. As DNA, the CDR3 is TGTGCCAGCAGCTTTACAGCAAGCCAAGAGACCCAGTACTTC.

CDR3 sequence reads: CASSFSMGNYGYTF. DNA for the CDR3: TGTGCCAGCAGCTTCTCGATGGGGAACTATGGCTACACCTTC. The chain recombines TRBV11-2 with TRBJ1-2; D gene uncertain. Trimming cost V 3 bases and J 2 bases, with 10 bases left between them. Per the germline V gene, CDR1 is SGHAT and CDR2 is FQNNGV. The CDR3 covers 14 residues.

This clonotype has more than one count but fewer than ten. The junction does not match germline at one end; this may be a read error. The chain links TRBV7-7 to TRBJ1-3, with D unclear. The CDR3 is made up of 13 amino acids. CDR1 SSHAT and CDR2 FNYEAQ come from the germline V gene (reference sequence). Here the CDR3 DNA reads TGTGCTAGCAGCTTAGATGTGTCGGACACCATATATTTT. Amino acid sequence: CASSLDVSDTIYF.

The chain couples TRBV29-1 to TRBJ2-5; D remains ambiguous. The CDR3 is made up of 14 amino acids. Germline CDR1 and CDR2: SQVTM and ANQGSEA. The V and J ends lost 4 bases and 4 bases respectively, with 16 bases between them. The CDR3 DNA sequence: TGCAGCGTTGTTCCTTCGCAGTTAGGAGAGACCCAGTACTTC. Its translation: CSVVPSQLGETQYF. The full variable domain, completed using reference TRBV29-1 and TRBJ2-5, is SAVISQKPSRDICQRGTSLTIQCQVDSQVTMMFWYRQQPGQSLTLIATANQGSEATYESGFVIDKFPISRPNLTFSTLTVSNMSPEDSSIYLCSVVPSQLGETQYFGPGTRLLVL.

The V call is TRBV20-1, the J call TRBJ2-5, with 7 bases identical to TRBD2. Germline V lookup: CDR1 DFQATT, CDR2 SNEGSKA (reference sequence). The CDR3 runs to 12 residues. Trimming at V came to 3 bases and at J to 7 bases, leaving 5 bases not matched to a gene. The CDR3 DNA sequence: TGCAGTGCTAGGGGGAGGGGAAGGACCCAGTACTTC. Translated: CSARGRGRTQYF.

J is TRBJ2-1 and V is TRBV19, with 7 bases fitting TRBD1. The V and J ends lost 4 bases and 9 bases, in that order; junction bases with no gene match: 6. The CDR3 is 13 amino acids. Per the germline V gene, CDR1 is LNHDA and CDR2 is SQIVND (reference sequence). The CDR3 sequence is CASSSLQGREQFF. The CDR3, as DNA: TGTGCCAGTAGTAGCTTACAGGGGCGTGAGCAGTTCTTC.

The V and J genes are TRBV9 and TRBJ1-3; TRBD1 matches at 9 bases. There are 15 residues in the CDR3. The germline gives CDR1 SGDLS, CDR2 YYNGEE. The V gene end was trimmed by 4 bases and the J gene end by 5 bases; junction bases not matched to a gene: 7. The CDR3: CASSLQGQGRNTIYF. The CDR3 DNA reads TGTGCCAGCAGCCTGCAGGGACAGGGAAGAAACACCATATATTTT. Together with reference TRBV9 and TRBJ1-3, the CDR3 gives the full variable domain: DSGVTQTPKHLITATGQRVTLRCSPRSGDLSVYWYQQSLDQGLQFLIQYYNGEERAKGNILERFSAQQFPDLHSELNLSSLELGDSALYFCASSLQGQGRNTIYFGEGSWLTVV.

This clonotype was seen a few times. The chain couples TRBV27 to TRBJ2-5; weak D call: TRBD2 (5 bases). This CDR3 has 15 amino acids. Deletions cut 7 bases from V and 7 bases from J, with 22 bases between. The germline CDR1 and CDR2 sequences are MNHEY and SMNVEV (reference sequence). The CDR3 here is CASTPTGIEEGTQYF. CDR3 DNA: TGTGCCAGCACCCCGACCGGGATCGAAGAAGGGACCCAGTACTTC.

V and J are TRBV7-2 and TRBJ2-1, with TRBD2 identical over 9 bases. This CDR3 region has 14 residues. J lost 6 bases, V lost 5 bases, and 5 bases had no gene match. The germline V gene has CDR1 SGHTA and CDR2 FQGNSA. CDR3 nucleotide sequence: TGTGCCAGCAGCCCTGGCGGGAGGGCCAATGAGCAGTTCTTC. This codes for CASSPGGRANEQFF. Full variable domain (remainder filled in from reference TRBV7-2 and TRBJ2-1): GAGVSQSPSNKVTEKGKDVELRCDPISGHTALYWYRQSLGQGLEFLIYFQGNSAPDKSGLPSDRFSAERTGGSVSTLTIQRTQQEDSAVYLCASSPGGRANEQFFGPGTRLTVL.

The chain recombines TRBV20-1 with TRBJ2-7; D gene ambiguous. This CDR3 has 14 residues. Trimming cost V 1 base and J 0 bases, with 10 bases left between them. Looked up from germline, CDR1 is DFQATT and CDR2 is SNEGSKA (reference sequence). The CDR3 sequence: CSARVGRSSYEQYF. Here the CDR3 DNA reads TGCAGTGCTAGAGTAGGGCGGAGCTCCTACGAGCAGTACTTC.

The chain combines TRBV12-3 or TRBV12-4 with TRBJ1-1; perhaps TRBD1 as D (6 bases). This CDR3 region has 18 residues. V was shortened by 7 bases and J by 0 bases, with 24 bases between the two germline ends. CDR3 sequence (DNA): TGTGCCAGCAACCTAGAGGTACAGGGTATTGCCTTGAACACTGAAGCTTTCTTT. Protein product: CASNLEVQGIALNTEAFF.

Ten or more counts support this clonotype. The V gene is TRBV14, the J gene TRBJ1-4; 7 bases are a match to TRBD1. From germline, CDR1 is SGHDN and CDR2 FVKESK. V was pared by 2 bases and J by 3 bases, with 9 bases of the junction left unmatched. The CDR3 totals 17 residues. CDR3: CASSQRQGTRANEKLFF. CDR3 bases: TGTGCCAGCAGCCAAAGACAGGGAACCCGGGCTAATGAAAAACTGTTTTTT.

This clonotype came up a few times. The CDR3 sequence is CASSLDPENTEAFF. CDR3 DNA: TGTGCCAGCAGCTTAGACCCAGAGAACACTGAAGCTTTCTTT. The chain combines TRBV11-2 with TRBJ1-1; unclear D gene. Germline V gene lookup returns CDR1 SGHAT and CDR2 FQNNGV. This CDR3 region has 14 residues. V was shortened by 0 bases and J by 1 base, with 6 bases between the two germline ends.

This clonotype was detected a few times. J is TRBJ2-7 and V is TRBV13; TRBD2 is a possible D gene (5 bases). Germline V gene data show CDR1 as PRHDT and CDR2 as FYEKMQ (reference sequence). The length of the CDR3 is 13 residues. V lost 0 bases, J lost 4 bases, and 7 bases lay in between. This chain's CDR3 is CASSLGSGYEQYF. DNA for the CDR3: TGTGCCAGCAGCTTAGGCTCGGGATACGAGCAGTACTTC.

This clonotype was seen a handful of times. The chain carries TRBV6-1 and TRBJ1-4, with no clear D. The V end was cut by 8 bases, the J end by 8 bases, with 18 bases between. In germline, CDR1 is MNHNS, CDR2 SASEGT. This CDR3 contains 14 residues. In DNA form, the CDR3 reads TGTGCCAGCGGATCGAGCCATTCGACCGAAAAACTGTTTTTT. Residues: CASGSSHSTEKLFF.

This chain joins TRBV5-1 and TRBJ2-5; unclear D gene. Germline V gene data show CDR1 as SGHRS and CDR2 as YFSETQ. The CDR3 is made up of 14 amino acids. V was shortened by 1 base and J by 1 base, with 8 bases between the two germline ends. CDR3: CASSLLAVQETQYF. The DNA for the CDR3 is TGCGCCAGCAGCTTGTTGGCAGTCCAAGAGACCCAGTACTTC.

In its sample, this clonotype was seen a few times. V is TRBV20-1 and J is TRBJ2-6; D gene uncertain. Germline V lookup: CDR1 DFQATT, CDR2 SNEGSKA (reference sequence). Trimming left V 3 bases short and J 0 bases short, with 3 bases between. The CDR3 totals 13 residues. In DNA, the CDR3 is TGCAGTGCTAGCCACTCTGGGGCCAACGTCCTGACTTTC. Residues: CSASHSGANVLTF.

This CDR3 is CASSLVSRGDTGELFF. In nucleotides, the CDR3 is TGTGCCAGCAGCTTAGTTTCCAGGGGGGACACCGGGGAGCTGTTTTTT. The gene calls are TRBV7-2 and TRBJ2-2, with a tentative D call TRBD1 (7 bases). V lost 1 base to trimming and J lost 3 bases, with 12 bases between them. The CDR3 has 16 residues. Per the germline V gene, CDR1 is SGHTA and CDR2 is FQGNSA.

The genes are TRBV27 and TRBJ1-5, with 7 bases lining up with TRBD1. V gave up 3 bases and J gave up 3 bases; unmatched junction bases: 14. Germline V gene lookup returns CDR1 MNHEY and CDR2 SMNVEV (reference sequence). The CDR3 length is 18 residues. The CDR3 bases are TGTGCCAGCAGTTTGCTGGGGGCAGGGGGAGGTGCCAATCAGCCCCAGCATTTT. This translates into CASSLLGAGGGANQPQHF.